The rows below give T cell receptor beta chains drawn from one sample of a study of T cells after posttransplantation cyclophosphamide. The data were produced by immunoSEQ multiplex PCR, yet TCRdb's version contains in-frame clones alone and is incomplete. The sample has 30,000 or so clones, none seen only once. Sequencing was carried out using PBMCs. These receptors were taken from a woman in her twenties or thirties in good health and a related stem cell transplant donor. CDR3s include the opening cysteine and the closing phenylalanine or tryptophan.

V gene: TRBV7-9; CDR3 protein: CASSSEDRQRSGYEQYF
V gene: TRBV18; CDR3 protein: CASSPGDTDNSPLHF
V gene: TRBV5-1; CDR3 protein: CASSSSYPGTGETQYF
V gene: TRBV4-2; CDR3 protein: CASSPTKGETEAFF
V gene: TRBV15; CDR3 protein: CATSRDEGAGETQYF
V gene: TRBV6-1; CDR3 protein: CATFGASGVYEQYF
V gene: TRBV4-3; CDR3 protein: CASSQELLTDPYGYTF
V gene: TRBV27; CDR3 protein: CASSPPGTGGTYGYTF
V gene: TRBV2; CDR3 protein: CASSEDTMNTEAFF
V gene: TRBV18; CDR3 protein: CASSSGQGMNTEAFF
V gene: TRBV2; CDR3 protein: CASRVLGGEGYTF
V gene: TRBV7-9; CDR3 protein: CASRRTDFNSPLHF
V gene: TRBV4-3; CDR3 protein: CASSQEGDGTEAFF
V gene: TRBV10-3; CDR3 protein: CAIRDRGLNTEAFF
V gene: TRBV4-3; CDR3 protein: CASSQEGQVVYGYTF
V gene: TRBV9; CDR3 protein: CASSGVSGGSSYNEQFF
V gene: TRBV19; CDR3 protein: CASSRPSGGGNEQFF
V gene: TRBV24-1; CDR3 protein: CATSDPGTGWDEQFF
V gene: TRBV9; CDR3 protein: CASSNGEFTEAFF
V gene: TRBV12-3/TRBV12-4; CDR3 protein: CASSFRNQGVAKNIQYF
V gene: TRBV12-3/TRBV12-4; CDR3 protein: CASSPDQAAKNIQYF
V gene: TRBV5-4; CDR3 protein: CASSPGTGGFTDTQYF
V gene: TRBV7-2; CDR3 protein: CASSLVVADPRPQHF
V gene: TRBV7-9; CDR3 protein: CASSSTVYGYTF
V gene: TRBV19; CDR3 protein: CASSPPGTGGSEQYF
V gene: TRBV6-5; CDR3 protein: CASSYRQGVYTEAFF